A single sample is the source of the 25 T cell receptor beta chains below, sequenced in a study of shared clonotypes between healthy human individuals. Repertoires were generated with immunoSEQ multiplex PCR, while TCRdb's copy carries only in-frame clones and drops some. The table lists 1,500,000 or so clones, around 95% of them singletons, with about 1% in the top ten. Sequencing input: naive CD4+ T cells sorted from blood. Subset meaning: CD45RA+ positively selected. These receptors were taken from a man aged 30 to 45 in good health.

V gene TRBV10-1 combines with J gene TRBJ2-3; 9 bases line up with TRBD2. Germline loops: CDR1 WNHNN, CDR2 SYGVQD (reference sequence). The V segment lost 3 bases and the J segment 6 bases; nucleotides outside the gene matches: 13. This CDR3 comprises 17 residues. The CDR3 DNA is TGCGCCAGCAGTGAAAGCGGGAGGTCGATAAGTCTGGATACGCAGTATTTT. Translating gives CASSESGRSISLDTQYF.

This clone was seen only once. J is TRBJ2-3 and V is TRBV18, with a weak D call TRBD2 (5 bases). The germline V gene has CDR1 KGHSH and CDR2 LQKENI. V was cut by 4 bases and J by 4 bases, with 12 bases left in between. The CDR3 extends over 14 amino acids. CDR3 in DNA: TGTGCCAGCTCACGTGATAGGACTTCAGATACGCAGTATTTT. Encoded protein: CASSRDRTSDTQYF.

This rearrangement joins TRBV28 to TRBJ1-5, with D perhaps TRBD1 (5 bases). The V end lost 6 bases, the J end lost 5 bases, and 11 bases lay between the germline ends. The CDR3 is made up of 13 amino acids. The germline CDR1 and CDR2 sequences are MDHEN and SYDVKM. CDR3: CASRTDDYQPQHF. The CDR3 DNA follows: TGTGCCAGCAGGACAGATGACTATCAGCCCCAGCATTTT. Full variable domain (missing parts from reference TRBV28 and TRBJ1-5): DVKVTQSSRYLVKRTGEKVFLECVQDMDHENMFWYRQDPGLGLRLIYFSYDVKMKEKGDIPEGYSVSREKKERFSLILESASTNQTSMYLCASRTDDYQPQHFGDGTRLSIL.

This sequence joins TRBV7-6 and TRBJ2-7; 10 nucleotides agree with TRBD2. Trimming cost V 5 bases and J 3 bases; bases outside gene matches: 4. Germline lookup yields CDR1 SGHVS and CDR2 FNYEAQ. This CDR3 spans 14 amino acids. The CDR3 reads CASSERLAGYEQYF. The CDR3 DNA reads TGTGCCAGCAGCGAACGACTAGCGGGCTACGAGCAGTACTTC.

The chain combines TRBV5-1 with TRBJ2-1, with D possibly being TRBD1 (6 bases). The germline CDR1 and CDR2 sequences are SGHRS and YFSETQ. The CDR3 length is 16 residues. V dropped 0 bases and J dropped 0 bases, with 10 bases sitting between them. In DNA, the CDR3 is TGCGCCAGCAGCTTGGGGGGGCCGGGCTCCTACAATGAGCAGTTCTTC. Its translation: CASSLGGPGSYNEQFF.

There are a few counts of this clone. The V and J genes are TRBV5-4 and TRBJ2-5; D gene unclear. This CDR3 has 12 amino acids. Trimming removed 4 bases at V and 5 bases at J, with 9 bases between. The V gene's germline CDR1 is SGHNT and CDR2 YYREEE (reference sequence). The CDR3 reads CASSPRGETQYF. CDR3 nucleotide sequence: TGTGCCAGCAGCCCCCGTGGTGAGACCCAGTACTTC.

This chain links TRBV7-3 with TRBJ2-2, with a possible D match to TRBD2 (6 bases). The CDR3 is 16 residues long. V was pared by 2 bases and J by 3 bases, with 13 bases between. CDR1 and CDR2 (germline): SGHTA, FQGTGA. The CDR3 region has the DNA TGTGCCAGCAGCTTACGCCCGCGGGGCGACACCGGGGAGCTGTTTTTT. Its translation: CASSLRPRGDTGELFF.

The table lists this clone with a count of one. Other nucleotide sequences from this sample produce the same CDR3. The genes are TRBV18 and TRBJ2-2, with a tentative D call TRBD1 (5 bases). The V gene's germline CDR1 is KGHSH and CDR2 LQKENI. Trimming shortened V by 1 base and J by 1 base, and 7 bases separated the two germline ends. The CDR3 totals 15 residues. This CDR3 reads CASSPLTGNTGELFF. CDR3 nucleotides: TGTGCCAGCTCACCACTTACAGGGAACACCGGGGAGCTGTTTTTT.

J is TRBJ2-3 and V is TRBV28, with 8 bases lining up with TRBD1. The germline V gene has CDR1 MDHEN and CDR2 SYDVKM. V lost 8 bases and J lost 11; bases outside the gene matches: 3. The CDR3 runs 10 residues. This CDR3 is CASQDREQYF. Here the CDR3 DNA reads TGTGCCAGCCAGGACAGGGAGCAGTATTTT. Variable domain in full (rest from reference TRBV28 and TRBJ2-3): DVKVTQSSRYLVKRTGEKVFLECVQDMDHENMFWYRQDPGLGLRLIYFSYDVKMKEKGDIPEGYSVSREKKERFSLILESASTNQTSMYLCASQDREQYFGPGTRLTVL.

This clone was recorded only once. Distinct nucleotide sequences in the sample also encode this CDR3. The V and J genes are TRBV28 and TRBJ2-2; no reliable D call. V lost 6 bases and J 2 bases, leaving 4 bases between the germline ends. This CDR3 has 12 residues. Per germline, CDR1 MDHEN and CDR2 SYDVKM. CDR3 protein: CASRGNTGELFF. For the CDR3, the DNA is TGTGCCAGCAGAGGAAACACCGGGGAGCTGTTTTTT.

This rearrangement joins TRBV10-1 to TRBJ2-2; 14 bases align to TRBD2. CDR1 and CDR2 (germline): WNHNN, SYGVQD (reference sequence). The ends lost 6 bases at V and 6 bases at J; junction bases unmatched: 3. The CDR3 length is 15 residues. The CDR3 loop reads CASSWGLAGAGELFF. The CDR3 DNA reads TGCGCCAGCAGCTGGGGACTAGCGGGGGCCGGGGAGCTGTTTTTT.

This chain uses TRBV19 with TRBJ2-6; D not certain. CDR3 length equals 18 residues. The V end was cut by 3 bases, the J end by 0 bases, with 15 bases between. Germline CDR1 reads LNHDA; CDR2 reads SQIVND (reference sequence). CDR3 nucleotides: TGTGCCAGTAGTATCCGTCCGGGTCCCACCTCTGGGGCCAACGTCCTGACTTTC. Protein sequence: CASSIRPGPTSGANVLTF.

The chain employs TRBV28 and TRBJ1-5, with a tentative D call TRBD1 (6 bases). Germline V gene data show CDR1 as MDHEN and CDR2 as SYDVKM. The CDR3 has 15 amino acids. The V end was cut by 8 bases, the J end by 5 bases, with 19 bases between. The CDR3, as DNA: TGTGCCAGCTCAAAGTTTGAGACAGGCTATCAGCCCCAGCATTTT. Protein product: CASSKFETGYQPQHF. Using reference TRBV28 and TRBJ1-5 for the parts outside the CDR3, the full variable domain is DVKVTQSSRYLVKRTGEKVFLECVQDMDHENMFWYRQDPGLGLRLIYFSYDVKMKEKGDIPEGYSVSREKKERFSLILESASTNQTSMYLCASSKFETGYQPQHFGDGTRLSIL.

The chain carries TRBV6-5 and TRBJ2-5; D is unclear. Trimming cost V 6 bases and J 8 bases, with 10 bases left between them. The CDR3 consists of 11 residues. The V gene's germline CDR1 is MNHEY and CDR2 SVGAGI. Here the CDR3 reads CASRDQVTQYF. Here the CDR3 DNA reads TGTGCCAGCAGGGACCAGGTTACCCAGTACTTC.

The rearrangement links TRBV7-2 to TRBJ2-7; perhaps TRBD1 as D (6 bases). The length of the CDR3 is 13 residues. V was shortened by 5 bases and J by 8 bases, with 16 bases between the two germline ends. Germline V gene lookup returns CDR1 SGHTA and CDR2 FQGNSA. The CDR3 nucleotides read TGTGCCAGCAGCGCGTTACTCGGACAGAAGCAGTACTTC. This gives the protein CASSALLGQKQYF.

The rearrangement links TRBV5-1 to TRBJ1-4; possibly TRBD1 for D (5 bases). The V end was cut by 5 bases, the J end by 0 bases, with 11 bases between. Germline CDR1 SGHRS, CDR2 YFSETQ. The CDR3 has 15 amino acids. The CDR3 sequence: CASSLPGSTNEKLFF. CDR3 coding DNA: TGCGCCAGCAGTCTTCCAGGGTCAACTAATGAAAAACTGTTTTTT.

The chain recombines TRBV7-2 with TRBJ2-1; 7 nucleotides line up with TRBD2. Trimming cost V 1 base and J 0 bases; bases outside gene matches: 9. The length of the CDR3 is 18 residues. Germline V gives CDR1 SGHTA, CDR2 FQGNSA. The CDR3, as DNA: TGTGCCAGCAGCTTAGTTCCTAGCGGCGCAAGCTCCTACAATGAGCAGTTCTTC. Translated, it gives CASSLVPSGASSYNEQFF.

This clone turned up a few times. At the DNA level, this CDR3 is encoded by other sequences in the same sample as well. This chain joins TRBV5-1 and TRBJ1-1; unclear D gene. The V gene's germline CDR1 is SGHRS and CDR2 YFSETQ. The CDR3 is 13 amino acids. Trimming cost V 0 bases and J 1 base, with 4 bases left between them. CDR3 protein: CASSLGTNTEAFF. CDR3 sequence (DNA): TGCGCCAGCAGCTTGGGGACGAACACTGAAGCTTTCTTT.

The CDR3 sequence: CASSPLAGGPNTQYF. CDR3 bases: TGTGCCAGCAGCCCACTAGCGGGAGGGCCAAATACGCAGTATTTT. This chain connects TRBV5-4 to TRBJ2-3, with 13 bases fitting TRBD2. Losses at the gene ends were 4 bases for V and 7 bases for J; bases not matched to a gene: 6. Germline CDR1 is SGHNT and CDR2 is YYREEE (reference sequence). This CDR3 contains 15 residues.

The chain employs TRBV5-1 and TRBJ2-3, with TRBD2 matching 8 bases. Germline values: CDR1 SGHRS, CDR2 YFSETQ. CDR3 length: 17 amino acids. V lost 4 bases and J lost 0; bases outside the gene matches: 10. The CDR3: CASSTALAGTSTDTQYF. The CDR3 DNA reads TGCGCCAGCAGCACTGCCCTAGCGGGTACTAGCACAGATACGCAGTATTTT.

This clone has more than one count but fewer than ten. The genes are TRBV2 and TRBJ1-5; D call uncertain. Trimming shortened V by 3 bases and J by 9 bases, and 12 bases separated the two germline ends. CDR3 size: 13 residues. Germline assignment: CDR1 SNHLY and CDR2 FYNNEI. The CDR3 DNA is TGTGCCAGCAGTGAGAGGGCTGCACGGCCCCAGCATTTT. Amino acids: CASSERAARPQHF.

Of note for this clone: The sample has other DNA sequences that encode this CDR3 too. The chain uses TRBV5-5 and TRBJ2-7, with unresolved D. The germline V gene encodes CDR1 SGHKS and CDR2 YYEKEE (reference sequence). The CDR3 is 12 residues long. The V gene lost 0 bases and the J gene lost 3 bases, with 4 bases spanning the gap. CDR3 DNA: TGTGCCAGCAGCTTGGCTGACTACGAGCAGTACTTC. It is translated as CASSLADYEQYF.

The V call is TRBV9, the J call TRBJ1-3; D might be TRBD1 (5 bases). This CDR3 is built from 17 residues. The ends were cut back, 0 bases at V and 0 bases at J, with 13 bases in the middle. Germline assignment: CDR1 SGDLS and CDR2 YYNGEE. CDR3 nucleotides: TGTGCCAGCAGCGTAGGAGGGGACGGTAGCTCTGGAAACACCATATATTTT. Translating it yields CASSVGGDGSSGNTIYF.

This chain uses TRBV4-2 with TRBJ2-1; D not certain. The CDR3 is 15 amino acids. With 0 bases removed from V and 1 base from J, the gap between germline ends came to 7 bases. Germline V lookup: CDR1 LGHNA, CDR2 YNFKEQ. CDR3 protein: CASSQDHLSYNEQFF. DNA of the CDR3: TGTGCCAGCAGCCAAGATCACTTGTCCTACAATGAGCAGTTCTTC.

The chain is built from TRBV6-1 and TRBJ2-5; 7 bases line up with TRBD1. The CDR3 runs 13 residues. The V segment lost 6 bases and the J segment 5 bases; nucleotides outside the gene matches: 6. Germline loops: CDR1 MNHNS, CDR2 SASEGT. CDR3 protein: CASRPTGSETQYF. The CDR3 DNA reads as TGTGCCAGCAGGCCGACAGGGAGCGAGACCCAGTACTTC.